This passage covers 3 T cell receptor beta chains from one sample sequenced in a study of post-analysis software for immune sequencing data. Study-level points and caveats: About 5 TRBV segments (TRBV5-6, TRBV5-1 and TRBV20-1 among them) occurred more frequently in patients than in controls.

The authors incorporated unique molecular identifiers into the TCR beta cDNA libraries. TCRdb fed the PCR reads into MiXCR, producing one record per CDR3 protein. The table lists hundreds of thousands of distinct CDR3 sequences, approximately 50% of them singletons. Antigens for these TCRs are unknown. Sequencing was carried out using blood. These receptors were collected from a girl aged 10 to 17 with multiple sclerosis.

The gene calls are TRBV6-6 and TRBJ1-2; D is possibly TRBD1 (5 bases). CDR1 is MNHNY and CDR2 is SVGAGI in the germline V gene (reference sequence). This CDR3 has 17 residues. V lost 0 bases, J lost 4 bases, and 18 bases lay in between. CDR3 sequence: CASSYSSVIQGPYGYTF. CDR3 nucleotide sequence: TGTGCCAGCAGTTACTCCTCCGTAATCCAGGGTCCCTATGGCTACACCTTC.

The DNA of the CDR3 is TGTGCCAGCAGCCGAACTCTACTAGCTGCAGATACGCAGTATTTT. Its translation: CASSRTLLAADTQYF. J is TRBJ2-3 and V is TRBV3-1; D might be TRBD2 (6 bases). V gave up 4 bases and J gave up 4 bases, with 15 bases separating them. There are 15 residues in the CDR3. The germline gives CDR1 LGHDT, CDR2 YNNKEL (reference sequence).

V and J are TRBV6-6 and TRBJ2-1; 10 nucleotides agree with TRBD1. CDR3 length: 16 amino acids. The J segment lost 5 bases and the V segment lost 4 bases, leaving 8 bases of the junction unmatched. Germline CDR1 is MNHNY and CDR2 is SVGAGI (reference sequence). The CDR3 bases are TGTGCCAGCAGTTCTCCGGGACAGGGGTCACACAATGAGCAGTTCTTC. It specifies CASSSPGQGSHNEQFF.